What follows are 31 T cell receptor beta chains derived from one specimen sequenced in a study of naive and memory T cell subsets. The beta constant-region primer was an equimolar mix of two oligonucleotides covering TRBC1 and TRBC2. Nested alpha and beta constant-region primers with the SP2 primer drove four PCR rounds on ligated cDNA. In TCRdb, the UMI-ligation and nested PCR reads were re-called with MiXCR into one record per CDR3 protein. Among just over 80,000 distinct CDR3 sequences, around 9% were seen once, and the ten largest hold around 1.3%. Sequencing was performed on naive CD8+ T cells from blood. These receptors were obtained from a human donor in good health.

The CDR3 DNA sequence: TGTGCCAGCAGCCGAACTAGCGGGAGTACGCCCGGCACAGATACGCAGTATTTT. Its protein is CASSRTSGSTPGTDTQYF. This chain links TRBV5-4 with TRBJ2-3, with 11 bases matching TRBD2. This CDR3 has 18 amino acids. Trimming at V came to 4 bases and at J to 1 base, leaving 11 bases not matched to a gene. Germline V gives CDR1 SGHNT, CDR2 YYREEE (reference sequence).

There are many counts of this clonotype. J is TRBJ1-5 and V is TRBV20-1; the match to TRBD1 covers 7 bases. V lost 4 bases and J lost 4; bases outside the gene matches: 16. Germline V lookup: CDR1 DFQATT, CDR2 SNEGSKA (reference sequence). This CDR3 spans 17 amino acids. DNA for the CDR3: TGCAGTGCTAAGTCCACGAAGGAGGGGGCTGGTAATCAGCCCCAGCATTTT. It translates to CSAKSTKEGAGNQPQHF.

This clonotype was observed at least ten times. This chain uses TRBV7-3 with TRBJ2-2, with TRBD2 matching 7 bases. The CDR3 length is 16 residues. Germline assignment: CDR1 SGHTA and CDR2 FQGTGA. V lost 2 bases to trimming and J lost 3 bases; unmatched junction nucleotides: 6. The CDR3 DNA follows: TGTGCCAGCAGCTTAGTTCAGCGGGGCTACACCGGGGAGCTGTTTTTT. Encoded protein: CASSLVQRGYTGELFF.

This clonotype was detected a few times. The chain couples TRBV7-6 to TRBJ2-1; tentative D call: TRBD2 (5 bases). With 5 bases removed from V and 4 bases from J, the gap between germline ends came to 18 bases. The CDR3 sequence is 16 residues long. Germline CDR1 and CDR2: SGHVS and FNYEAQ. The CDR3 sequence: CASSPRTSGSYNEQFF. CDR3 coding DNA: TGTGCCAGCAGCCCCCGCACGAGCGGCTCGTACAATGAGCAGTTCTTC.

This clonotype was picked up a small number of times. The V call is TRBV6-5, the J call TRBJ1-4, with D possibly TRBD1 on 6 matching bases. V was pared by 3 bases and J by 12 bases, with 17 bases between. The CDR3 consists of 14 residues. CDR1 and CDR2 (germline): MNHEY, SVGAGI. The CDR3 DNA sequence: TGTGCCAGCAGTTATAGCGGGGACACGGTGGAACTGTTTTTT. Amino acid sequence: CASSYSGDTVELFF.

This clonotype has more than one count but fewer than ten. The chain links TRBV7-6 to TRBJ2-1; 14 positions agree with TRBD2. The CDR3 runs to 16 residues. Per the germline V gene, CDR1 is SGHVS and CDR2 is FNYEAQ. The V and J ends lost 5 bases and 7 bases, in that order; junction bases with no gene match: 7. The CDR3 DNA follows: TGTGCCAGCAGCCTAGGGACTAGCGGGAGTTGGAATGAGCAGTTCTTC. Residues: CASSLGTSGSWNEQFF.

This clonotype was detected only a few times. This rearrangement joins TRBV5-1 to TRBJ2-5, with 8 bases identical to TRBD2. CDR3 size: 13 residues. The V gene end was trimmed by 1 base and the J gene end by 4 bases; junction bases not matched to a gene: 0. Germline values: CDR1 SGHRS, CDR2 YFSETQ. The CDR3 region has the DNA TGCGCCAGCAGCTTGACTAGCGGAGAGACCCAGTACTTC. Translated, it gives CASSLTSGETQYF.

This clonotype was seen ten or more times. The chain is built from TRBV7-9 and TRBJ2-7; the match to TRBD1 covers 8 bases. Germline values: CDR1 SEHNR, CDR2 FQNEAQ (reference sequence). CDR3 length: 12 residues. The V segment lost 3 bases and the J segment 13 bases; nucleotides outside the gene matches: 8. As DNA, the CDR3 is TGTGCCAGCAGCTTTCAGGACAGGGAGATTTACTTC. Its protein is CASSFQDREIYF.

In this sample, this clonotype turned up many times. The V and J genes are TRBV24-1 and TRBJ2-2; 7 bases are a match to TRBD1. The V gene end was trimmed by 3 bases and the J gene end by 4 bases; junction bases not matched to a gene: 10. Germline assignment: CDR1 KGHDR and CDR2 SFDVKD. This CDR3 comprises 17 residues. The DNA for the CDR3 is TGTGCCACCAGTGATCCCGGGACAGAGGGAAGCACCGGGGAGCTGTTTTTT. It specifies CATSDPGTEGSTGELFF.

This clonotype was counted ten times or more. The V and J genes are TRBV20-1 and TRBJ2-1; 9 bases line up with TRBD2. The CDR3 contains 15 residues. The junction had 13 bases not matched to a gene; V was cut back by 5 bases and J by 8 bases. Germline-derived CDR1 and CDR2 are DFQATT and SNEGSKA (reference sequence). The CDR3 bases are TGCAGTGCTGTTGGTAGCGGGAGAGGGTTCGATGAGCAGTTCTTC. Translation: CSAVGSGRGFDEQFF.

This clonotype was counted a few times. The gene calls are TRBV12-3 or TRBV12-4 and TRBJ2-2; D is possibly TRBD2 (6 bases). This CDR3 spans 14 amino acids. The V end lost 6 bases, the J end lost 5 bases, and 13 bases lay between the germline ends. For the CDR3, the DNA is TGTGCCAGCAGCGGGCTAGCGCTTACCGGGGAGCTGTTTTTT. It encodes CASSGLALTGELFF.

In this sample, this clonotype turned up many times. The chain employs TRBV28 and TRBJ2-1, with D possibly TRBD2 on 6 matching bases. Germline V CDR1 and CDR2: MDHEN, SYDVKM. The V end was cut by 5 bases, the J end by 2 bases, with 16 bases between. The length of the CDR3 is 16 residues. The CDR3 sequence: CASSLRDSDPYNEQFF. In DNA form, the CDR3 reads TGTGCCAGCAGTCTCCGGGACTCCGATCCCTACAATGAGCAGTTCTTC.

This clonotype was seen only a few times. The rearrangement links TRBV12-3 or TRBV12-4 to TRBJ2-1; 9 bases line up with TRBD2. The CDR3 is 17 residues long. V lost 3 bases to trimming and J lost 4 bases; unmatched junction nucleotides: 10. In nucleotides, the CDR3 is TGTGCCAGCAGTTTGGGGACTAGCCCAATCCCTTACAATGAGCAGTTCTTC. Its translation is CASSLGTSPIPYNEQFF.

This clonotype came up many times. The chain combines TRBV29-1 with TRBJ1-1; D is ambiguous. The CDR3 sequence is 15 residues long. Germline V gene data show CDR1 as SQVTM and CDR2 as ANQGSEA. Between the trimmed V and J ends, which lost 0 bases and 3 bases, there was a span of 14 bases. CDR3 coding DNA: TGCAGCGTTGAAGACGAAAGGGATCGGGACACTGAAGCTTTCTTT. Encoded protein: CSVEDERDRDTEAFF.

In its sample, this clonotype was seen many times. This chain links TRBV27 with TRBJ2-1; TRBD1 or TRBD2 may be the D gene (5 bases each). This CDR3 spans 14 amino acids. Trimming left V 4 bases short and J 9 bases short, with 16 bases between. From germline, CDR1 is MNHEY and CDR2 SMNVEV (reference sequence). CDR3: CASSWAGTFGEQFF. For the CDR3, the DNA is TGTGCCAGCAGTTGGGCAGGGACCTTTGGTGAGCAGTTCTTC.

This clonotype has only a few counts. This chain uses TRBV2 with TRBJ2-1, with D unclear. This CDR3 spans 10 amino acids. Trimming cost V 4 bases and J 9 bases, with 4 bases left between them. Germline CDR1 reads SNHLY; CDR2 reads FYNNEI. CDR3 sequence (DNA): TGTGCCAGCAGTGGTCGTGAGCAGTTCTTC. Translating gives CASSGREQFF.

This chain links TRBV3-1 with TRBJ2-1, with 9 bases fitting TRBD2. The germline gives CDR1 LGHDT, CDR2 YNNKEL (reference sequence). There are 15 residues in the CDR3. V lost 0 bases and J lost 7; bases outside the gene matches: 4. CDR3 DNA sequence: TGTGCCAGCAGCCAAGATTCGGCGGGAGGGAATGAGCAGTTCTTC. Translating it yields CASSQDSAGGNEQFF.

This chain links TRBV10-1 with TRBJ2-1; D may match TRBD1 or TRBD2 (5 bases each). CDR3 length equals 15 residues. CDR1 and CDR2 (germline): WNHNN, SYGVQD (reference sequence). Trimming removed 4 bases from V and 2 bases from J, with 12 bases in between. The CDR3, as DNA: TGCGCCAGCAGTGCCCCGGGGCCCGCCTACAATGAGCAGTTCTTC. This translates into CASSAPGPAYNEQFF.

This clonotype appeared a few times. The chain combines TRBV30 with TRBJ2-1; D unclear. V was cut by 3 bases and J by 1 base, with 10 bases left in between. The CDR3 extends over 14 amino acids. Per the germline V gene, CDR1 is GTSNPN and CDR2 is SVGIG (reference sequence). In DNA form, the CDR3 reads TGTGCCTGGAGAGAGAGGCAGTCCTACAATGAGCAGTTCTTC. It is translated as CAWRERQSYNEQFF.

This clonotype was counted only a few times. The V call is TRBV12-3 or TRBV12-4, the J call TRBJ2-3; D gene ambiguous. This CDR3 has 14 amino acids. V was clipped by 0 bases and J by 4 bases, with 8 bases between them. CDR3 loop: CASSLAGFADTQYF. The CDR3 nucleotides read TGTGCCAGCAGTTTAGCGGGTTTCGCAGATACGCAGTATTTT.

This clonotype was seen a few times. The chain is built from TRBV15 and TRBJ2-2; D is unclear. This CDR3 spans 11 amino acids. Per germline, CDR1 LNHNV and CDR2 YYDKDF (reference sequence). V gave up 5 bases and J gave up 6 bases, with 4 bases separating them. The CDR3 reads CATSGSGELFF. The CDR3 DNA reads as TGTGCCACCAGCGGATCCGGGGAGCTGTTTTTT. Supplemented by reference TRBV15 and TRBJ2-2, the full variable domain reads DAMVIQNPRYQVTQFGKPVTLSCSQTLNHNVMYWYQQKSSQAPKLLFHYYDKDFNNEADTPDNFQSRRPNTSFCFLDIRSPGLGDTAMYLCATSGSGELFFGEGSRLTVL.

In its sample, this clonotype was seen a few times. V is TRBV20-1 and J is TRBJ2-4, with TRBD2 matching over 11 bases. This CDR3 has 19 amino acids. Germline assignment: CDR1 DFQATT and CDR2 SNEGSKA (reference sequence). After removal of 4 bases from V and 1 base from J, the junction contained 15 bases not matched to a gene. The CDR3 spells CSAIPELAGVVTAKNIQYF. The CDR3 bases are TGCAGTGCTATCCCGGAACTAGCGGGAGTCGTTACGGCCAAAAACATTCAGTACTTC.

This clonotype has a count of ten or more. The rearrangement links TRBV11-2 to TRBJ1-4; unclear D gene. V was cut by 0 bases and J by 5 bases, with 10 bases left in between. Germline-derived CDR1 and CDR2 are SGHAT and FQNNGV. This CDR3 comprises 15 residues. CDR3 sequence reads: CASSLEYSTNEKLFF. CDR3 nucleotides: TGTGCCAGCAGCTTAGAATACAGCACAAATGAAAAACTGTTTTTT.

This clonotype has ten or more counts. The DNA for the CDR3 is TGTGCCAGCAGTTTCTCGATTAGCAATCAGCCCCAGCATTTT. It yields the protein CASSFSISNQPQHF. The chain employs TRBV27 and TRBJ1-5; D unclear. V lost 3 bases and J 0 bases, leaving 6 bases between the germline ends. This CDR3 has 14 residues. Germline CDR1 reads MNHEY; CDR2 reads SMNVEV (reference sequence).

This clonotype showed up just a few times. CDR3 in amino acids: CASSLAAGGQYEQYF. The CDR3, as DNA: TGTGCCAGCAGTTTAGCAGCGGGAGGCCAGTACGAGCAGTACTTC. J is TRBJ2-7 and V is TRBV27, with 9 positions matching TRBD2. This CDR3 spans 15 amino acids. Germline-derived CDR1 and CDR2 are MNHEY and SMNVEV (reference sequence). J was trimmed by 4 bases and V by 2 bases; bases with no gene match: 6.

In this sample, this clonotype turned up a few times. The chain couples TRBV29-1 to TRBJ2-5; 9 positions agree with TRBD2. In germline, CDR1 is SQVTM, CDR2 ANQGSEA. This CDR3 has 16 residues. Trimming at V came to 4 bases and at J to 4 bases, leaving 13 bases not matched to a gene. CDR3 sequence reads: CSVGPSGTDFPETQYF. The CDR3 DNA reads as TGCAGCGTTGGCCCTAGCGGGACCGACTTCCCAGAGACCCAGTACTTC. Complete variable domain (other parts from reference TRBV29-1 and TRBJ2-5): SAVISQKPSRDICQRGTSLTIQCQVDSQVTMMFWYRQQPGQSLTLIATANQGSEATYESGFVIDKFPISRPNLTFSTLTVSNMSPEDSSIYLCSVGPSGTDFPETQYFGPGTRLLVL.

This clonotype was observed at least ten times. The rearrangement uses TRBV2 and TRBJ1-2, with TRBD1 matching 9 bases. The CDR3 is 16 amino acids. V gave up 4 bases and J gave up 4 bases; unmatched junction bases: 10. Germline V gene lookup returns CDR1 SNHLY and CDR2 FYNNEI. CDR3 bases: TGTGCCAGCAGTGTCTCACCGGGACAGGGAAGCTATGGCTACACCTTC. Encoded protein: CASSVSPGQGSYGYTF.

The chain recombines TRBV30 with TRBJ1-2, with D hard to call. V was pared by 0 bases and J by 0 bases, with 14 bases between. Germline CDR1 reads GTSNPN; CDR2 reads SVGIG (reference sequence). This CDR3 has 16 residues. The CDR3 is CAWSVVAGVANYGYTF. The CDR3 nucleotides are TGTGCCTGGAGTGTAGTGGCAGGAGTAGCTAACTATGGCTACACCTTC.

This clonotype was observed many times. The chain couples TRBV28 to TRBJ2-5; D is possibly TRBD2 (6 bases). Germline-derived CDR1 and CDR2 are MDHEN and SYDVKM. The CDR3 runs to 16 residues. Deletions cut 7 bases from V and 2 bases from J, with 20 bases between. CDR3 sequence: CASIRASEKLQETQYF. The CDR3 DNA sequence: TGTGCCAGCATCAGAGCTAGCGAAAAATTGCAAGAGACCCAGTACTTC.

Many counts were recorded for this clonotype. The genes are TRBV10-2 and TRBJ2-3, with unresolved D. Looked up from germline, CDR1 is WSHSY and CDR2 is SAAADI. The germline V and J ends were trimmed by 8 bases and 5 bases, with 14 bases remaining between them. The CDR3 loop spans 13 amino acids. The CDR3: CASLSSTRDTQYF. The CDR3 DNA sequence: TGCGCCAGCCTTTCGAGTACAAGAGATACGCAGTATTTT.

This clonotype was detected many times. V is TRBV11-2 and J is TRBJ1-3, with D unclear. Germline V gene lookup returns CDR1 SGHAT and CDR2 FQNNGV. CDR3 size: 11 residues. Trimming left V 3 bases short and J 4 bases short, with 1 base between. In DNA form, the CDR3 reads TGTGCCAGCAGCTTCGGAAACACCATATATTTT. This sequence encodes CASSFGNTIYF.